This record looks at one T cell receptor beta chain sequence and its context. What it binds is not known. V was cut by 7 bases and J by 6 bases, with 10 bases left in between. In germline, CDR1 is SNHLY, CDR2 FYNNEI. The CDR3 totals 12 residues. These data originate in a study of graft-versus-host responses after intestinal transplantation. Across the whole study: After anti-thymocyte globulin induction, recipients took tacrolimus and steroids for approximately three years.

Overall study results and limits: Levels of circulating GvH clones at their peak were associated with early post-transplant HvG declines.

This table comes from immunoSEQ multiplex PCR, and its TCRdb copy is limited to in-frame clones, with some not included. The table records under 45,000 clones, about 90% of them present only once. This TCR was recovered from a human patient who received an intestinal transplant, so some T cells may come from the graft donor. The chain couples TRBV2 to TRBJ2-1; D might be TRBD1 or TRBD2, each matching 6 bases. The sequencing here drew on PBMCs, taken just under 270 days after transplant. CDR3 bases: TGTGCCAGCAACAGGGAGGCCAATGAGCAGTTCTTC. Amino acids: CASNREANEQFF.